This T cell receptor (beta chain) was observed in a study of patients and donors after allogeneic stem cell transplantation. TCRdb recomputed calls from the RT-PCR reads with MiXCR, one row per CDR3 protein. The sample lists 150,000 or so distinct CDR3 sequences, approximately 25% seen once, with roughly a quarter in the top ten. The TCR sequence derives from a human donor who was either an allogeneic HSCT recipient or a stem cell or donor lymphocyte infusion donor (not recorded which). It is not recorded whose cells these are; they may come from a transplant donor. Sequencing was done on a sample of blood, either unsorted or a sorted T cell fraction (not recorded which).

The CDR3 sequence is CASSQGPGTGNTIYF. The CDR3, as DNA: TGCGCCAGCAGCCAAGGTCCAGGGACTGGAAACACCATATATTTT. V is TRBV4-1 and J is TRBJ1-3, with a weak D call TRBD1 (5 bases). V was pared by 1 base and J by 2 bases, with 9 bases between. Germline V gene lookup returns CDR1 MGHRA and CDR2 YSYEKL. This CDR3 contains 15 residues.